Sequencing of this T cell receptor beta chain was carried out in a study of cytomegalovirus exposure and HLA in healthy donors. Notes on the study in general: In a later analysis, the majority of CMV-associated beta chains seemingly showed HLA restriction.

As regards this clone: The antigen remains unidentified.

The study ran its PCR with 60 Vbeta and 13 Jbeta primers. Only in-frame clones appear in the TCRdb table, and some are missing; sequencing was by immunoSEQ multiplex PCR. The table records about 160,000 clones, roughly four fifths of them present only once. Trimming removed 3 bases from V and 0 bases from J; junction bases left unmatched: 11. This CDR3 comprises 19 residues. Germline V lookup: CDR1 LNHDA, CDR2 SQIVND (reference sequence). This TCR was recovered from a man between 45 and 60 years old in good health and CMV-seropositive. The chain combines TRBV19 with TRBJ1-1; TRBD1 matches 12 bases. Sequencing used PBMCs. CDR3 nucleotides: TGTGCCAGTAGTATCCCGGGACAGGGGGCTCTTAAATTGAACACTGAAGCTTTCTTT. It codes for CASSIPGQGALKLNTEAFF.